The clone carrying this TCR beta chain appeared a few times. The antigen remains undetermined. Clones were read by immunoSEQ multiplex PCR, and TCRdb kept only the in-frame ones, dropping some. The table lists 75,000 to 100,000 clones, less than 90% of them singletons. This entry is derived from a study of PD-L1 blockade in urothelial cancer. On the study more broadly: As for prior chemotherapy regimens, patients had received 0 to 3. Samples came from 3 weeks, at the second dose, and 6 weeks into treatment.

Findings and caveats of the study: Better survival was forecast by a pretreatment blood TCR clonality below the median.

The sample's time point: peripheral blood 6 weeks after treatment start. Pretreatment sampling and on-treatment sampling together yielded between 1 and 8 samples for each patient. The V end was cut by 7 bases, the J end by 3 bases, with 7 bases between. The germline V gene encodes CDR1 SGHTA and CDR2 FQGNSA. This CDR3 spans 11 amino acids. Here the sequenced sample was PBMCs, taken around atezolizumab (anti-PD-L1) treatment. The source of this sequence is a man aged 70 or older with urothelial cancer. This chain links TRBV7-2 with TRBJ2-7, with D tentatively TRBD1 (6 bases). CDR3 bases: TGTGCCAGCACCAGGGGCTACGAGCAGTACTTC. As protein: CASTRGYEQYF.